This T cell receptor beta chain was sequenced for a study of shared clonotypes between healthy human individuals (dated by TCRdb to about 2020). As for the study more broadly: The cohort comprised two women and a few men aged 18 to 49 years. Blood TCR repertoires of roughly five healthy adults were deeply sequenced to estimate repertoire size and the extent of clonotype sharing between individuals. Libraries were prepared and TCR repertoires were sequenced by different laboratories using diverse techniques, in order to increase sequencing depth and limit assay-specific biases. Per donor, leukapheresis produced somewhere between about 0.94 and 9 billion PBMCs.

The research as a whole found: Based on pairwise subsampling, the degree of clonotype sharing among donors was expected to be affected by sequencing depth. The small number of donors limited the genetic and exposure-history diversity represented. Only blood was sampled, and tissue TCR repertoires likely differ from those in blood.

The donors were healthy, HIV-negative adults who had no recently reported acute infections or vaccinations. Every donor was a Caucasian adult residing in Nashville, Tennessee, USA. In the unsorted samples, some 100 million PBMCs were counted, and genomic DNA was extracted using the QIAamp DNA Blood Mini kit. Blood was collected by leukapheresis, and PBMCs were isolated by Ficoll-Histopaque density gradient centrifugation and then cryopreserved in liquid nitrogen vapor phase. This clone was counted between two and nine times. The antigen it binds to is not known. Sequence at one end of the junction differs from germline and may be a read error. Other DNA variants within this sample encode the same CDR3. Per the germline V gene (reference sequence), GTSNPN is the CDR1 and SVGIG is the CDR2. The CDR3 contains 14 residues, cysteine and phenylalanine counted. The entry retains the CDR3 DNA only, 42 bases that are in frame from base 1.

TCR CDR3 regions were amplified from genomic DNA by multiplex PCR using the deep immunoSEQ assay. Extracted genomic DNA from each cell subset was spread evenly across all wells of several immunoSEQ 96-well plates, with each plate serving as a replicate. Each replicate PCR for unsorted PBMC received 300 to 350 ng genomic DNA, equal to 30,000 to 35,000 T cell genomes. Unsorted PBMC genomic DNA was sequenced across ten immunoSEQ deep assay plates. The purified libraries were quantified using a Qubit 3.0 fluorometer, sized with a Bioanalyzer 2100, and then quantified again using the KAPA Library Quantification kit. Every immunoSEQ 96-well plate was sequenced on a dedicated single-read 150-cycle Illumina NextSeq 550 flow cell. The original pipeline was this. Because only junctional sequences without quality scores were contained in the immunoSEQ output, filtering matching that applied to full-length reads could not be performed. To assign V/J genes and CDR3, sequences were annotated against IMGT germline references using PyIR, a Python wrapper for IgBLAST v1.9. Reads were removed for weak V/J assignments (E-value above 1e-6), missing CDR3, stop codons, out-of-frame junctions, or ambiguous translated residues. A V3J clonotype was defined by an identical inferred V gene, J gene, and CDR3 amino acid sequence. Percentage overlap between repertoires was calculated by dividing the number of shared unique clonotypes by the size of the smaller repertoire. Three approaches were used to assess repertoire richness: RTK rarefaction, the Chao1 estimator, and Recon v2.1 estimates of unobserved clonotypes. TCRdb limited this immuneACCESS table to in-frame rearrangements with V and J called. A share of clones is missing; checked studies link under half to unresolved V genes, and the rest is unexplained. V and J calls and clone size follow that table, whereas D and trimming were derived from the DNA. The sample table shows about 450,000 clones, and 70% to 80% are seen once. Roughly an eighth of the sample is held by the ten biggest clonotypes.

The chain links TRBV30 with TRBJ1-5, and TRBD1 may be the D gene, going by 6 matching bases. The material sequenced was PBMCs. The origin of this receptor is a woman between 40 and 50 years old in good health. Some clones in this sample may be carry-over from other donors' samples. The nucleotide sequence is TGTGCCTGGAGTAAAGGCGGGGGCAACCAGCCCCAGCATTTT. Protein translation: CAWSKGGGNQPQHF.